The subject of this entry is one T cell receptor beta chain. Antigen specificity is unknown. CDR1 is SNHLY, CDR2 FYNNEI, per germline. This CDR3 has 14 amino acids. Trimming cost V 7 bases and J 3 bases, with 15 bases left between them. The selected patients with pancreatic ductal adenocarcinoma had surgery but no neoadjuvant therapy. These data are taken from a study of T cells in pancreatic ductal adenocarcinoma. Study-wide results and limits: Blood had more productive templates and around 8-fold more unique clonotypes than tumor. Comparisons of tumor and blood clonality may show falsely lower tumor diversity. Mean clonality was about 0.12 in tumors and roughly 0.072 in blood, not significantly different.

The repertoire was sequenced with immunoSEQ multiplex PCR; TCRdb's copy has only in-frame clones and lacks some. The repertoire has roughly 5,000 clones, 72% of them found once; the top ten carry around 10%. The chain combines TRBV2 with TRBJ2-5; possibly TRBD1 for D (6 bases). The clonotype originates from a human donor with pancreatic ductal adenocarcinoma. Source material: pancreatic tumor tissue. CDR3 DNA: TGTGCCAGCAAAGGGCAGGGGACCAAAGAGACCCAGTACTTC. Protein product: CASKGQGTKETQYF. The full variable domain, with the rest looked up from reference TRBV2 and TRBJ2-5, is EPEVTQTPSHQVTQMGQEVILRCVPISNHLYFYWYRQILGQKVEFLVSFYNNEISEKSEIFDDQFSVERPDGSNFTLKIRSTKLEDSAMYFCASKGQGTKETQYFGPGTRLLVL.